This passage covers 9 T cell receptor beta chains from one sample sequenced in a study of PD-L1 blockade in urothelial cancer (dated by TCRdb to about 2017). Receptor amplification or capture employed the immunoSEQ multiplex PCR assay. TCRdb provides this immuneACCESS table in a form limited to in-frame rearrangements. Some clones are lacking; in checked studies, under half of them reflect an unresolved V gene, and why the rest are absent is not known. This sample has approximately 90,000 clones in its table, and roughly 89% of those were observed once. Jointly, the top ten make up under 2% of the sample. The time point tag for this specimen amounts to: pretreatment peripheral blood. The material was PBMCs, obtained around atezolizumab (anti-PD-L1) treatment. The receptors stem from a man aged 55 to 69 with urothelial cancer.

This clone appeared once. The V gene is TRBV7-9, the J gene TRBJ2-5; 7 bases are shared with TRBD2. The CDR3 runs 13 residues. Germline CDR1 reads SEHNR; CDR2 reads FQNEAQ (reference sequence). V shed 2 bases and J 5 bases; nucleotides not matched to a gene: 2. The CDR3 sequence: CASSLRGGETQYF. The CDR3 coding sequence is TGTGCCAGCAGCTTAAGGGGAGGGGAGACCCAGTACTTC.

The chain employs TRBV6-4 and TRBJ1-3, with D perhaps TRBD1 (6 bases). Trimming shortened V by 0 bases and J by 2 bases, and 11 bases separated the two germline ends. Germline-derived CDR1 and CDR2 are MRHNA and SNTAGT. The CDR3 contains 16 residues. This chain's CDR3 is CASSDSDSGAGNTIYF. As DNA, the CDR3 is TGTGCCAGCAGTGACTCGGACAGTGGGGCTGGAAACACCATATATTTT.

This clone was seen just once. V and J are TRBV7-6 and TRBJ2-3; perhaps TRBD1 as D (5 bases). The V gene's germline CDR1 is SGHVS and CDR2 FNYEAQ. The CDR3 length is 12 residues. Trimming took 1 base from V and 6 from J, leaving 5 bases between them. The CDR3 loop is CASSLDRDTQYF. Written as DNA, the CDR3 is TGTGCCAGCAGCTTAGACAGGGATACGCAGTATTTT. Full variable domain (missing parts from reference TRBV7-6 and TRBJ2-3): GAGVSQSPRYKVTKRGQDVALRCDPISGHVSLYWYRQALGQGPEFLTYFNYEAQQDKSGLPNDRFSAERPEGSISTLTIQRTEQRDSAMYRCASSLDRDTQYFGPGTRLTVL.

The chain has TRBV6-1 and TRBJ2-2; 9 bases fit TRBD1. The CDR3 spans 14 residues. V lost 7 bases to trimming and J lost 7 bases; unmatched junction nucleotides: 7. Germline CDR1 MNHNS, CDR2 SASEGT. This CDR3 is CASMWDREGGELFF. The CDR3 DNA reads TGTGCCAGCATGTGGGACAGGGAAGGCGGGGAGCTGTTTTTT.

The rearrangement uses TRBV5-1 and TRBJ2-7, with 7 bases aligning to TRBD2. V lost 3 bases and J lost 4; bases outside the gene matches: 7. Germline V lookup: CDR1 SGHRS, CDR2 YFSETQ. The CDR3 has 14 amino acids. CDR3 DNA sequence: TGCGCCAGCAGCTCGACTAGCAGAAATTACGAGCAGTACTTC. It is translated as CASSSTSRNYEQYF.

The chain is built from TRBV10-3 and TRBJ2-7; D is uncertain. V was pared by 2 bases and J by 4 bases, with 12 bases between. The germline CDR1 and CDR2 sequences are ENHRY and SYGVKD. CDR3 length: 14 residues. CDR3 loop: CAISEATDGYEQYF. The CDR3 nucleotides are TGTGCCATCAGTGAGGCTACAGACGGATACGAGCAGTACTTC.

This CDR3 reads CASTWTLSDGYTF. DNA of the CDR3: TGTGCCAGCACCTGGACTCTCTCCGATGGCTACACCTTC. The genes are TRBV2 and TRBJ1-2; D call uncertain. With 7 bases removed from V and 6 bases from J, the gap between germline ends came to 15 bases. This CDR3 spans 13 amino acids. CDR1 and CDR2 (germline): SNHLY, FYNNEI.

The CDR3 loop reads CASSVYPAGRDYGYTF. The DNA of the CDR3 is TGTGCCAGCAGCGTATATCCTGCGGGGAGGGACTATGGCTACACCTTC. The chain couples TRBV9 to TRBJ1-2; D not certain. This CDR3 is 16 amino acids long. The germline V gene encodes CDR1 SGDLS and CDR2 YYNGEE. V lost 1 base and J 3 bases, leaving 16 bases between the germline ends.

The genes are TRBV7-2 and TRBJ2-5; D gene uncertain. Trimming left V 3 bases short and J 2 bases short, with 7 bases between. This CDR3 contains 13 residues. Germline CDR1 reads SGHTA; CDR2 reads FQGNSA. The CDR3 is CASSFGQQETQYF. The CDR3 bases are TGTGCCAGCAGCTTTGGGCAGCAAGAGACCCAGTACTTC.